This TCR beta chain was recovered during a study of CD8 T cells in ankylosing spondylitis. Findings and limits, study-wide: A TCR beta motif of eight or nine highly homologous variants seemed to mark ankylosing spondylitis blood. The study looked at matched synovial fluid samples from ankylosing spondylitis patients. Disease-linked clones were reported to be significantly enriched there. Prior work had noted some motif variants in reactive arthritis blood and synovial fluid.

This clonotype was recorded at least ten times. The antigen is unknown. Quantitative 5'-RACE was performed with molecular barcodes, and it yielded the TCR beta libraries. TCRdb processed the 5' RACE reads anew with MiXCR; each CDR3 protein has one entry. This sample has approximately 110,000 distinct CDR3 sequences; 24% occur once, and the top ten carry around an eighth. Germline assignment: CDR1 GTSNPN and CDR2 SVGIG (reference sequence). This CDR3 is built from 17 residues. V was cut by 4 bases and J by 0 bases, with 18 bases left in between. The sequenced material came from synovial fluid, either unsorted or a sorted T cell fraction (not recorded which). The chain uses TRBV30 and TRBJ2-2; tentative D call: TRBD1 (5 bases). The receptor's source is a male donor with ankylosing spondylitis. CDR3 sequence reads: CAWMSRMTAANTGELFF. The CDR3 DNA reads TGTGCCTGGATGAGTAGGATGACAGCTGCGAACACCGGGGAGCTGTTTTTT.